The source of this T cell receptor beta chain is a study of blood T cell repertoires in COVID-19. As handled by the study authors: Scientists estimated how many nucleated cells there were by amplifying reference gene primers. Data came from immunoSEQ multiplex PCR; TCRdb stores just in-frame clones and leaves some out. V and J calls and clone size are as listed in that table; D and trimming were resolved from the DNA. Counted here are 280,000 or so clones, approximately 83% occurring once; the ten biggest clones make up roughly 2.1%. A single count supports this clone. This CDR3 is built from 14 residues. The V end was cut by 4 bases, the J end by 2 bases, with 11 bases between. Germline V gene lookup returns CDR1 MNHEY and CDR2 SMNVEV (reference sequence).

This TCR was sampled from a woman between 25 and 40 years old who had recovered from COVID-19. Sequences were obtained from peripheral blood. J is TRBJ1-1 and V is TRBV27; D possibly corresponds to TRBD1 (6 bases). The CDR3 sequence: CASSSTGINTEAFF. In nucleotides, the CDR3 is TGTGCCAGCAGTTCGACAGGAATCAACACTGAAGCTTTCTTT.